This T cell receptor beta chain comes out of a study of identical twins. This clonotype has ten or more counts. Germline CDR1 is SGHAT and CDR2 is FQDESV (reference sequence). The CDR3 runs to 20 residues. Trimming shortened V by 2 bases and J by 1 base, and 27 bases separated the two germline ends. Template switching added a universal primer site; cDNA carried unique molecular identifiers. TCRdb called the 5' RACE reads again in MiXCR, with one record for every CDR3 protein. The table shows about 280,000 distinct CDR3 sequences, with more than 6.5% occurring only once. This sample also appeared in a second study, on yellow fever vaccine responses in identical twins.

The TCR was taken from a woman aged 18 to 35 in good health. This sequence joins TRBV11-1 and TRBJ2-7, with D tentatively TRBD1 (6 bases). The sample taken for sequencing was memory (CD45RO+) T cells sorted from blood. The CDR3 DNA sequence: TGTGCCAGCAGCTTACCCCGGACAGTCATCACAATATTAATTTCCTACGAGCAGTACGTC. It encodes CASSLPRTVITILISYEQYV.